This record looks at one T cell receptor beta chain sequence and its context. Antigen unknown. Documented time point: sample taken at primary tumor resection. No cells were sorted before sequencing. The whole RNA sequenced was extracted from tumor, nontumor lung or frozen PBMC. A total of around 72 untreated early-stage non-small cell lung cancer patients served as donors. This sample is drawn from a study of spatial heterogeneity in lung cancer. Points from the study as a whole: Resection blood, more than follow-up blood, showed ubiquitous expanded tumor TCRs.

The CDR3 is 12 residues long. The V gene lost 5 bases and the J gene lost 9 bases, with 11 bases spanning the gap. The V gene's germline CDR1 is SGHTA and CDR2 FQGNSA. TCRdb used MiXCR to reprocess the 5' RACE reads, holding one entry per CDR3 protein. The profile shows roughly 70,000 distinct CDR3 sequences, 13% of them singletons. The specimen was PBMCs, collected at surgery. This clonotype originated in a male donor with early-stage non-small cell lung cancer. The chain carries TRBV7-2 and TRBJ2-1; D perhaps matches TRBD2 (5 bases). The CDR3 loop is CASSGRTAEQFF. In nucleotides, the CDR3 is TGTGCCAGCAGCGGCAGGACTGCTGAGCAGTTCTTC.